This T cell receptor (beta chain) was recorded in a study of control samples from healthy donors and cancer patients. This clone has just a few counts. Data came from immunoSEQ multiplex PCR; TCRdb stores just in-frame clones and leaves some out. The repertoire consists of some 120,000 clones, with around 89% occurring once and the leading ten covering 1% to 1.4%. V was pared by 2 bases and J by 5 bases, with 5 bases of the junction left unmatched. Germline values: CDR1 KGHSH, CDR2 LQKENI. The CDR3 loop spans 14 amino acids. This clonotype was obtained from a woman in her forties or fifties with colorectal cancer. The sequencing input was PBMCs. The V gene is TRBV18, the J gene TRBJ2-7; 8 bases match TRBD1. CDR3 DNA sequence: TGTGCCAGCTCACCAGTGACAGGGGTCGACGAGCAGTACTTC. Translation: CASSPVTGVDEQYF.